This T cell receptor beta chain was retrieved from a study of blood T cells in healthy people across ages (dated by TCRdb to the mid-2010s). Some background on the complete study: In model experiments, template switching captured roughly one uniquely barcoded TCR beta cDNA molecule for every two T cells. The study measured age-related changes in TCR beta repertoire diversity using deep sequencing normalized with unique cDNA molecular identifiers. To avoid experimental bias, donors of different ages were distributed randomly across sequencing lanes. Four age groups were formed from the donors: young (average 16 years), middle-aged (approximately 39), aged (roughly 58) and long-lived (approximately 78). Two additional independent replicas of 1 million unique cDNA reads from the same blood draw were analyzed for two donors (one aged 18 to 30 and one aged 80 or older).

The library came from 5' RACE. The listed sequencing device is Illumina HiSeq 2500. A second PCR of about 6 to 12 cycles was run with a J-beta primer mix and a sample-barcoded 5' primer. Each TCR beta cDNA molecule received a unique molecular identifier from a template-switch 5' adaptor carrying 12 random nucleotides. Each sample yielded at least 2.5 million CDR3-containing paired-end reads. First-strand cDNA synthesis was performed from all RNA using the Mint cDNA synthesis kit, with priming by a TRBC-specific oligonucleotide. All cDNA was treated with uracil-DNA glycosylase and then went through a first 18-cycle PCR with the universal primers M1SS and BC2_uni_R. On the authors' methods: For normalization, 1 million high-quality reads were randomly selected from each sample, with every read carrying a distinct molecular identifier. Reads sharing molecular identifiers were discarded rather than binned into consensus sequences. MiTCR, run with a Q25 quality threshold and the strictest error-elimination algorithm, handled CDR3 identification, clonotype clustering and error correction. A nonparametric unseen species model with Euler transformation was used to estimate a lower bound on total TCR beta diversity. Starting from the raw public reads, TCRdb applied fastp trimming at Q25, assembled clones with MiXCR and retained in-frame beta chains. Under each unique CDR3 protein, matching rows form one entry showing the most common genes and DNA. The V and J calls were determined by TCRdb, not by the authors. The sample records 700,000 or so distinct CDR3 sequences, roughly two fifths of which are singletons. The top ten clonotypes cover approximately 31% of the sample.

Systemically healthy Caucasian individuals from Russia, 39 in total and aged about 6 to 90 years, were included as donors. Each donor gave about 9.2 milliliters of peripheral blood, drawn into EDTA-treated Vacutainer tubes. Ficoll-Paque density-gradient centrifugation was used to isolate PBMCs, with at least 6.5 million per sample. Total RNA, at least 6 micrograms per sample, was extracted from PBMCs with Trizol reagent. The percentages of naive CD45RAhigh/CD27high T cells were determined by flow cytometry on a PBMC aliquot from every donor. Results and caveats for the whole study, not just this receptor: As age increased, observed TCR beta diversity per million T cells dropped in a roughly linear way, and a significant reduction was already evident by age 40. Because profiling used bulk unsorted PBMCs, naive and antigen-experienced compartments could not be compared conclusively. Total diversity estimates from one million sequenced T cells were considered lower bounds and underestimates. Compared with the aged group, more naive CD4+ T cells, fewer expanded clones and increased TCR diversity were shown by the long-lived group, suggesting age selection. A strong correlation was found between observed TCR beta diversity and the percentage of naive T cells measured by flow cytometry. Because the CMV infection status of the donors was unknown, age-related changes in expanded clonotypes may potentially have been confounded.

CDR1 is given as SGHTA and CDR2 as FQGNSA, both from the germline V gene. The V and J ends are trimmed by 0 bases and 13 bases, leaving 9 bases between them. The CDR3 holds 11 amino acids from the cysteine to the phenylalanine. Here the CDR3 DNA is all that survives: 33 bases in frame from base 1. As to this clonotype: Its specific antigen is unknown. No much larger clone exists at a distance of one base, and base qualities are not known.

Sequencing was carried out using blood. This sequence was found in an older man in good health. This chain joins TRBV7-2 to TRBJ2-5; there is no confident call for the D gene. DNA sequence: TGTGCCAGCAGCTTAGCAAGATTTTTGTACTTC. Its protein product is CASSLARFLYF.